This TCR beta chain came from a study of cytomegalovirus exposure and HLA in healthy donors. Study conclusions and caveats: An analysis that was carried out later associated about 17,000 TCR beta sequences with HLA alleles at 0.05 false discovery rate. Serostatus for CMV was the only available immune exposure information. From TCR beta sequences, most subjects' HLA-A and HLA-B alleles were reportedly predicted accurately. In a later analysis, TCR beta V- and J-gene trimming was associated with a missense DCLRE1C variant.

The germline V and J ends were trimmed by 3 bases and 7 bases, with 12 bases remaining between them. The CDR3 runs 14 residues. Per germline, CDR1 MDHEN and CDR2 SYDVKM. Concerning this clone itself: The antigen is unknown.

With 60 Vbeta and 13 Jbeta primers, the PCR was carried out. Sequencing was performed with immunoSEQ multiplex PCR; in TCRdb, only in-frame clones are kept and a portion is missing. This sample yields roughly 150,000 clones, of which 65% to 80% are seen a single time; about 7% belongs to the top ten. Sample: PBMCs. This sequence joins TRBV28 and TRBJ2-2, with D hard to call. This clonotype originated in a young man in good health and CMV-seronegative. The CDR3 DNA sequence: TGTGCCAGCAGTTTCCCAGTACGAAGCGGGGAGCTGTTTTTT. It is translated as CASSFPVRSGELFF. The whole variable domain, remainder taken from reference TRBV28 and TRBJ2-2, is DVKVTQSSRYLVKRTGEKVFLECVQDMDHENMFWYRQDPGLGLRLIYFSYDVKMKEKGDIPEGYSVSREKKERFSLILESASTNQTSMYLCASSFPVRSGELFFGEGSRLTVL.